Shown below are 11 T cell receptor beta chains from a single sample sequenced in a study of T cells in Graves' hyperthyroidism and ophthalmopathy. TCR beta CDR3 region amplification was performed from RNA transcripts. TCR CDR3 underwent first-round RT-PCR with the HTBI primer set. TCRdb re-called the multiplex PCR reads with MiXCR, one entry per CDR3 protein. The sample holds hundreds of thousands of distinct CDR3 sequences, 30% to 40% seen once. Input material: blood. These receptors all come from a woman aged 40 to 50 with Graves' hyperthyroidism.

This clonotype was seen more than once but under ten times. The rearrangement uses TRBV7-9 and TRBJ2-7; possible D gene TRBD1, 5 bases. Per germline, CDR1 SEHNR and CDR2 FQNEAQ (reference sequence). The V end was cut by 6 bases, the J end by 6 bases, with 12 bases between. There are 12 residues in the CDR3. This chain's CDR3 is CASSLRQGEQYF. The CDR3 bases are TGTGCCAGCAGTTTGAGGCAGGGCGAGCAGTACTTC.

This chain connects TRBV4-3 to TRBJ1-2, with a weak D call TRBD1 (5 bases). V was pared by 0 bases and J by 4 bases, with 9 bases between. Per germline, CDR1 LGHNA and CDR2 YSLEER. This CDR3 comprises 14 residues. CDR3 protein: CASSQDSGIYGYTF. In nucleotides, the CDR3 is TGCGCCAGCAGCCAAGATTCAGGGATCTATGGCTACACCTTC.

This clonotype occurred a few times. At one end the junction does not follow the germline gene, possibly because of a read error. The gene calls are TRBV29-1 and TRBJ1-1, with D hard to call. Germline V gives CDR1 SQVTM, CDR2 ANQGSEA. The CDR3 loop spans 14 amino acids. The CDR3 region is CSVVKVDLDTEALF. CDR3 coding DNA: TGCAGCGTTGTGAAGGTGGACCTCGACACTGAAGCTCTCTTT.

V and J are TRBV20-1 and TRBJ2-5, with 8 bases lining up with TRBD1. The CDR3 is 15 amino acids. CDR1 and CDR2 (germline): DFQATT, SNEGSKA (reference sequence). The V segment lost 6 bases and the J segment 5 bases; nucleotides outside the gene matches: 14. CDR3 sequence reads: CSAYQGANRGETQYF. DNA for the CDR3: TGCAGTGCATACCAGGGGGCCAACAGGGGGGAGACCCAGTACTTC.

This clonotype was seen a handful of times. DNA of the CDR3: TGTGCCAGTAGTACGACGGACAGGGCAATCTATAGCAATCAGCCCCAGCATTTT. It translates to CASSTTDRAIYSNQPQHF. The chain links TRBV19 to TRBJ1-5, with TRBD1 matching 8 bases. V was pared by 4 bases and J by 0 bases, with 11 bases of the junction left unmatched. The germline CDR1 and CDR2 sequences are LNHDA and SQIVND (reference sequence). This CDR3 region has 18 residues.

This rearrangement joins TRBV7-9 to TRBJ1-1, with 11 bases lining up with TRBD1. The junction had 10 bases not matched to a gene; V was cut back by 9 bases and J by 4 bases. Germline V gene lookup returns CDR1 SEHNR and CDR2 FQNEAQ (reference sequence). The CDR3 runs 15 residues. The CDR3 loop reads CASSFGQGAGTEAFF. The CDR3 nucleotides read TGTGCCAGTAGTTTCGGACAGGGGGCGGGCACTGAAGCTTTCTTT.

About this clonotype itself: A much more abundant neighbour one base away suggests this may be a read error. CDR3 in amino acids: CRARRVRRTDRWYGYTF. CDR3 sequence (DNA): TGCAGAGCCAGAAGAGTGCGGAGGACGGACCGGTGGTATGGCTACACCTTC. The rearrangement uses TRBV20-1 and TRBJ1-2; D ambiguous. Germline loops: CDR1 DFQATT, CDR2 SNEGSKA (reference sequence). The CDR3 has 17 amino acids.

This clonotype was seen a handful of times. The CDR3 reads CASSSGQGGNTEAFF. CDR3 in DNA: TGTGCCAGCAGCTCGGGACAGGGCGGGAACACTGAAGCTTTCTTT. The chain combines TRBV7-9 with TRBJ1-1, with 9 bases identical to TRBD1. Unmatched junction bases numbered 4, after V lost 4 bases and J lost 1 base. This CDR3 region has 15 residues. CDR1 SEHNR and CDR2 FQNEAQ come from the germline V gene (reference sequence).

As for this clonotype: A much larger clone lies a single base off, so this may be a read error. This sequence joins TRBV10-3 and TRBJ2-2; 8 nucleotides agree with TRBD2. The CDR3 totals 18 residues. Germline CDR1 is ENHRY and CDR2 is SYGVKD. CDR3 nucleotide sequence: TGTGCCACCAGTCGTCTTGTTTCGCGGGGGGCGAACACCGGGGAGCTGTTTTTT. The encoded protein is CATSRLVSRGANTGELFF.

This clonotype was picked up many times. This sequence joins TRBV12-3 or TRBV12-4 and TRBJ1-2; D remains ambiguous. The CDR3 runs 12 residues. V lost 1 base, J lost 6 bases, and 6 bases lay in between. The CDR3 loop reads CASSLVWDGYTF. CDR3 in DNA: TGTGCCAGCAGTTTAGTTTGGGATGGCTACACCTTC.

Details on this clonotype: It may be a read error: a sequence one base away is much more abundant. The chain employs TRBV25-1 and TRBJ2-7; D is perhaps TRBD1 (6 bases). Trimming stripped 6 bases from V and 3 bases from J, with 12 bases between. This CDR3 spans 13 amino acids. CDR1 MGHDK and CDR2 SYGVNS come from the germline V gene. Written as DNA, the CDR3 is TGTGCCAGCAGCTATCCAGGGGACTACGAGCAGTACTTC. Translating gives CASSYPGDYEQYF.